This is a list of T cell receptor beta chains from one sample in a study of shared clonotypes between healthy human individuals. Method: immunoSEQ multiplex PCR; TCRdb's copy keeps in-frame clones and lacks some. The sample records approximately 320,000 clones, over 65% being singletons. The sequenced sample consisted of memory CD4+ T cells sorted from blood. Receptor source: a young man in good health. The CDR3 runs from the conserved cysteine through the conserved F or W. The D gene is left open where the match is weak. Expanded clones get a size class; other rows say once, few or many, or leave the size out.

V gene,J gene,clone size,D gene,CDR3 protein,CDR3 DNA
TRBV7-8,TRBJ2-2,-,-,CASSLRGGAAGELFF,TGTGCCAGCAGCTTAAGGGGCGGAGCCGCCGGGGAGCTGTTTTTT
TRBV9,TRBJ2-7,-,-,CASSEHQVGVNEQYF,TGTGCCAGCAGCGAACACCAGGTGGGGGTTAACGAGCAGTACTTC
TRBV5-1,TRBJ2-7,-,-,CASSVDRISYEQYF,TGCGCCAGCAGCGTGGATCGTATTTCCTACGAGCAGTACTTC
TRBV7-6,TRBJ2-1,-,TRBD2,CASSPRPGGLYNEQFF,TGTGCCAGCAGCCCCAGACCCGGGGGGTTGTACAATGAGCAGTTCTTC
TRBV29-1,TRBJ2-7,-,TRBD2,CSVQGGVLTSYEQYF,TGCAGCGTTCAGGGAGGGGTCCTCACTTCCTACGAGCAGTACTTC
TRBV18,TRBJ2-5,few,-,CASSRDQETQYF,TGTGCCAGCTCAAGGGACCAAGAGACCCAGTACTTC
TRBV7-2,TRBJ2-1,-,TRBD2,CASSFLAGVYNEQFF,TGTGCCAGCAGCTTTCTAGCGGGAGTCTACAATGAGCAGTTCTTC
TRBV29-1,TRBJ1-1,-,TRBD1,CSVETGVNTEAFF,TGCAGCGTAGAGACAGGGGTGAACACTGAAGCTTTCTTT
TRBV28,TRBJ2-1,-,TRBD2,CASGLALNEQFF,TGTGCTTCGGGACTAGCGCTTAATGAGCAGTTCTTC
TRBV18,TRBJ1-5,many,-,CASSPDSGSQPQHF,TGTGCCAGCTCACCCGACAGTGGTTCTCAGCCCCAGCATTTT
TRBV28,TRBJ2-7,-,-,CASQGLALYEQYF,TGTGCCAGCCAGGGGCTAGCGCTATACGAGCAGTACTTC
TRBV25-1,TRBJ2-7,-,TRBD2,CASSDGSGGTSYEQYF,TGTGCCAGCAGTGATGGTAGCGGGGGGACCTCCTACGAGCAGTACTTC
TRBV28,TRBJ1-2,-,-,CASSASIYGYTF,TGTGCCAGCAGTGCCTCCATCTATGGCTACACCTTC
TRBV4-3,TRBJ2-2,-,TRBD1,CASSPAGTGVSGELFF,TGCGCCAGCAGCCCAGCCGGGACAGGGGTTTCCGGGGAGCTGTTTTTT
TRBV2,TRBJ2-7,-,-,CASRVYNEQYF,TGTGCCAGCAGGGTATACAACGAGCAGTACTTC
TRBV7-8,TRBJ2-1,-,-,CASSQVGNEQFF,TGTGCCAGCAGCCAGGTGGGGAATGAGCAGTTCTTC
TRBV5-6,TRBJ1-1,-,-,CASSSVGTVNTEAFF,TGTGCCAGCAGCTCTGTCGGGACCGTGAACACTGAAGCTTTCTTT
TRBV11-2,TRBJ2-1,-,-,CASSSQEKKGYEQFF,TGTGCCAGCAGCTCCCAGGAAAAAAAGGGCTATGAGCAGTTCTTC